These T cell receptor beta chains were read from a single sample in a study of T-cell reconstitution after alpha-beta-depleted transplantation in children. Each CDR3 protein is one row after TCRdb ran MiXCR on the PCR reads. The profile shows about 340,000 distinct CDR3 sequences, around 15% of them singletons. The sequencing used PBMCs, mostly from graft donor cells, collected 360 days after TCRalphabeta/CD19-depleted stem cell transplant. All receptors derive from a male patient aged 2-9 years who had a stem cell transplant for acute lymphoblastic leukemia, so the T cells may come from the graft donor. Both conserved end residues are part of each CDR3. Each record gives: J gene, V gene, D gene, clone size, CDR3 protein. A D gene is named only where the DNA matches it firmly. The listing skips clone size in some rows; elsewhere it reads once, few, many or a size class.

j_gene: TRBJ2-5; v_gene: TRBV12-3/TRBV12-4; d_gene: NA; abundance: NA; CDR3aa: CASSLIAGQETQYF
j_gene: TRBJ2-7; v_gene: TRBV2; d_gene: TRBD2; abundance: few; CDR3aa: CASSALTSGRYYEQYF
j_gene: TRBJ2-5; v_gene: TRBV12-3/TRBV12-4; d_gene: NA; abundance: few; CDR3aa: CASSSKRHTRGQETQYF
j_gene: TRBJ2-4; v_gene: TRBV4-3; d_gene: NA; abundance: NA; CDR3aa: CASSQDGQTGLAKNIQYF
j_gene: TRBJ2-2; v_gene: TRBV5-1; d_gene: TRBD2; abundance: NA; CDR3aa: CASSFGTSGTGELFF
j_gene: TRBJ2-7; v_gene: TRBV4-1; d_gene: NA; abundance: few; CDR3aa: CASSQEGINRMGEQYF
j_gene: TRBJ2-1; v_gene: TRBV6-2/TRBV6-3; d_gene: TRBD2; abundance: few; CDR3aa: CASSYSLAGGLLSEQFF
j_gene: TRBJ1-1; v_gene: TRBV5-1; d_gene: NA; abundance: few; CDR3aa: CASSLDYSEAFF
j_gene: TRBJ2-1; v_gene: TRBV20-1; d_gene: TRBD2; abundance: few; CDR3aa: CSASPVQRDSNEQFF
j_gene: TRBJ2-7; v_gene: TRBV12-3/TRBV12-4; d_gene: TRBD1; abundance: few; CDR3aa: CASSPGTGGNEQYF
j_gene: TRBJ2-4; v_gene: TRBV6-5; d_gene: NA; abundance: many; CDR3aa: CASGAIAKNIQYF
j_gene: TRBJ1-3; v_gene: TRBV9; d_gene: NA; abundance: few; CDR3aa: CASSVIDVGNTIYF
j_gene: TRBJ2-2; v_gene: TRBV7-2; d_gene: NA; abundance: many; CDR3aa: CASALILRPSTGELFF
j_gene: TRBJ2-2; v_gene: TRBV29-1; d_gene: NA; abundance: NA; CDR3aa: CSVDYTGELFF
j_gene: TRBJ2-3; v_gene: TRBV7-9; d_gene: NA; abundance: NA; CDR3aa: CASSPRFGPGTDTQYF
j_gene: TRBJ2-7; v_gene: TRBV5-6; d_gene: TRBD2; abundance: NA; CDR3aa: CASSLATIYSGSFDEQYF
j_gene: TRBJ2-1; v_gene: TRBV2; d_gene: TRBD2; abundance: few; CDR3aa: CASRSREGRTNEQFF
j_gene: TRBJ2-3; v_gene: TRBV11-2; d_gene: NA; abundance: NA; CDR3aa: CASSLEVITQYF
j_gene: TRBJ2-7; v_gene: TRBV12-3/TRBV12-4; d_gene: NA; abundance: few; CDR3aa: CASSLELAYEQYF
j_gene: TRBJ2-1; v_gene: TRBV6-5; d_gene: NA; abundance: NA; CDR3aa: CASSYSQRYNEQFF
j_gene: TRBJ2-1; v_gene: TRBV5-1; d_gene: NA; abundance: few; CDR3aa: CASSLAPRGASYNEQFF
j_gene: TRBJ2-5; v_gene: TRBV29-1; d_gene: TRBD2; abundance: NA; CDR3aa: CSVPIRTSGLETQYF
j_gene: TRBJ1-6; v_gene: TRBV10-3; d_gene: NA; abundance: many; CDR3aa: CAITGQYNSPLHF
j_gene: TRBJ2-7; v_gene: TRBV5-6; d_gene: NA; abundance: NA; CDR3aa: CASGTGWYEQYF
j_gene: TRBJ2-7; v_gene: TRBV10-3; d_gene: NA; abundance: NA; CDR3aa: CAISEDRSYEQYF
j_gene: TRBJ2-2; v_gene: TRBV21-1; d_gene: NA; abundance: NA; CDR3aa: CASSTPRELFF
j_gene: TRBJ2-2; v_gene: TRBV12-3/TRBV12-4; d_gene: NA; abundance: few; CDR3aa: CASSYPYTGELFF
j_gene: TRBJ2-1; v_gene: TRBV6-5; d_gene: NA; abundance: many; CDR3aa: CASSYSSPGWNEQFF
j_gene: TRBJ2-2; v_gene: TRBV20-1; d_gene: NA; abundance: many; CDR3aa: CSASRETRAGELFF
j_gene: TRBJ2-3; v_gene: TRBV10-3; d_gene: NA; abundance: few; CDR3aa: CAISDLDLTDTQYF
j_gene: TRBJ2-5; v_gene: TRBV14; d_gene: NA; abundance: once; CDR3aa: CASSQERQTYQETQYF
j_gene: TRBJ2-1; v_gene: TRBV11-2; d_gene: TRBD2; abundance: few; CDR3aa: CASNPRAPLLAGGHNEQFF
j_gene: TRBJ1-1; v_gene: TRBV29-1; d_gene: NA; abundance: NA; CDR3aa: CSVQGRGMNTEAFF
j_gene: TRBJ2-7; v_gene: TRBV6-5; d_gene: NA; abundance: few; CDR3aa: CASSYAESPYEQYF
j_gene: TRBJ2-3; v_gene: TRBV9; d_gene: NA; abundance: NA; CDR3aa: CASSVAPGSSSDTQYF
j_gene: TRBJ2-2; v_gene: TRBV7-8; d_gene: NA; abundance: NA; CDR3aa: CASSLVGQPNTGELFF
j_gene: TRBJ2-7; v_gene: TRBV5-4; d_gene: NA; abundance: NA; CDR3aa: CASSRIAESYEQYF
j_gene: TRBJ2-3; v_gene: TRBV15; d_gene: TRBD2; abundance: few; CDR3aa: CATSRLLAGVTDTQYF
j_gene: TRBJ2-6; v_gene: TRBV6-1; d_gene: NA; abundance: few; CDR3aa: CASRNTGANVLTF
j_gene: TRBJ2-3; v_gene: TRBV27; d_gene: TRBD1; abundance: once; CDR3aa: CASTLPLDRGTDTQYF
j_gene: TRBJ2-3; v_gene: TRBV20-1; d_gene: NA; abundance: many; CDR3aa: CSARPAPTDTQYF
j_gene: TRBJ2-7; v_gene: TRBV11-2; d_gene: NA; abundance: NA; CDR3aa: CASSLEWGSYEQYF
j_gene: TRBJ2-4; v_gene: TRBV20-1; d_gene: NA; abundance: few; CDR3aa: CSADGLAKNIQYF
j_gene: TRBJ1-6; v_gene: TRBV7-2; d_gene: NA; abundance: few; CDR3aa: CASSSQPAPLHF
j_gene: TRBJ2-3; v_gene: TRBV7-7; d_gene: TRBD1; abundance: few; CDR3aa: CASSTAGTATDTQYF
j_gene: TRBJ2-3; v_gene: TRBV28; d_gene: TRBD2; abundance: NA; CDR3aa: CASSFPGLPAATQYF
j_gene: TRBJ2-5; v_gene: TRBV4-3; d_gene: NA; abundance: NA; CDR3aa: CASSQDPPRAGGSETQYF
j_gene: TRBJ2-3; v_gene: TRBV15; d_gene: NA; abundance: NA; CDR3aa: CATSLSDTQYF
j_gene: TRBJ2-3; v_gene: TRBV19; d_gene: NA; abundance: few; CDR3aa: CASSTDNSDTQYF
j_gene: TRBJ1-1; v_gene: TRBV11-2; d_gene: NA; abundance: NA; CDR3aa: CASSLDIVGTEAFF
j_gene: TRBJ2-2; v_gene: TRBV9; d_gene: TRBD2; abundance: few; CDR3aa: CASSVASGSVSGELFF
j_gene: TRBJ2-4; v_gene: TRBV14; d_gene: NA; abundance: once; CDR3aa: CASSQERCSVVEVTKNIQYF
j_gene: TRBJ2-1; v_gene: TRBV7-9; d_gene: NA; abundance: NA; CDR3aa: CASSSVEQFF